What follows are 5 T cell receptor gamma chains derived from one specimen sequenced in a study of intestinal T cells in coeliac disease. Roughly 10 formalin-fixed paraffin-embedded scrolls, each 5 µm thick, supplied each case's genomic DNA. TRG repertoires were amplified with LymphoTrack primers from around 200 ng of biopsy DNA. TCRdb re-identified clones in the multiplex PCR reads via CATT. This sample has about 860 gamma-chain clones, with around 50% found just once. The sequenced sample was a duodenal biopsy. The receptors derive from a human donor with celiac disease.

CDR3 sequence: CAAWGSNWKLF. CDR3 in DNA: TGTGCTGCGTGGGGGAGTAATTGGAAACTCTTT. This chain links TRGV10 with TRGJ1 or TRGJ2. TRGV10 belongs to the ORF category, with a function that is uncertain. The CDR3 totals 11 residues. V dropped 8 bases and J dropped 12; count of bases not matched to a gene: 11.

This clone is categorized as large. The sample has other DNA sequences that encode this CDR3 too. V gene TRGV2 combines with J gene TRGJP1. Trimming took 0 bases from V and 3 from J; bases not matched to a gene: 1. Germline CDR1 and CDR2: EGSNGY and YDSYNSKV. The CDR3 loop spans 14 amino acids. The CDR3 nucleotides are TGTGCCACCTGGGACGGGCCCACTGGTTGGTTCAAGATATTT. It encodes CATWDGPTGWFKIF.

The rearrangement links TRGV8 to TRGJP2. The length of the CDR3 is 15 residues. The germline V gene has CDR1 VENAVY and CDR2 YDSYNSRV. The DNA for the CDR3 is TGTGCACCTGGGGATGGCGGCTCCGGGGTTTGGATCAAGACGTTT. Its protein is CAPGDGGSGVWIKTF.

This clone was detected a few times. The chain links TRGV3 to TRGJ1 or TRGJ2. CDR1 and CDR2 (germline): VTNTFY, YDVSTARD (reference sequence). With 2 bases clipped from V and 4 bases from J, the junction kept 5 bases outside the gene matches. This CDR3 is 13 amino acids long. CDR3 sequence (DNA): TGTGCCACCTGGGACATGGGATATTATAAGAAACTCTTT. Translating it yields CATWDMGYYKKLF.

By sample share, this clone is large. This chain connects TRGV10 to TRGJ1 or TRGJ2. TRGV10 is an ORF, and what it does is uncertain. The CDR3 has 13 residues. The V gene end was trimmed by 8 bases and the J gene end by 0 bases; junction bases not matched to a gene: 5. The CDR3 loop is CAAWDWNYYKKLF. The CDR3, as DNA: TGTGCTGCGTGGGATTGGAATTATTATAAGAAACTCTTT.